The 5 T cell receptor beta chains presented below share a single source sample, sequenced in a study of OX40 agonist ivuxolimab in advanced cancers. Libraries were prepared by immunoSEQ multiplex PCR; TCRdb keeps only in-frame clonotypes and omits some of them. The data contain around 70,000 clones, 80% to 85% of them singletons. Sequences were derived from CD4+ or CD8+ T cells sorted from blood, sampled in a trial of the OX40 agonist ivuxolimab. These receptors all stem from an adult with an advanced solid tumor such as melanoma, head and neck, liver or kidney cancer.

This chain uses TRBV7-3 with TRBJ2-1; D gene unclear. Looked up from germline, CDR1 is SGHTA and CDR2 is FQGTGA. The CDR3 spans 15 residues. The V and J ends lost 0 bases and 9 bases respectively, with 15 bases between them. In DNA form, the CDR3 reads TGTGCCAGCAGCTTAACGTTTGCCGGTGTCGGTGAGCAGTTCTTC. Its translation: CASSLTFAGVGEQFF.

V is TRBV27 and J is TRBJ2-5; perhaps TRBD1 as D (5 bases). The assigned J gene may be wrong: the sequence end matches TRBJ2-7 better. Germline CDR1 and CDR2: MNHEY and SMNVEV (reference sequence). This CDR3 comprises 15 residues. CDR3: CASTPWGGRNYEQYF. The CDR3 DNA is TGTGCCAGCACCCCCTGGGGCGGCCGTAACTACGAGCAGTACTTC.

The chain is built from TRBV2 and TRBJ2-5; D is possibly TRBD1 (6 bases). The end of the DNA fits TRBJ2-7 better, so the J call may be wrong. The germline V gene has CDR1 SNHLY and CDR2 FYNNEI. The CDR3 has 12 amino acids. This CDR3 reads CASSRQAYEQYF. CDR3 DNA sequence: TGTGCCAGCAGTAGACAGGCTTACGAGCAGTACTTC.

The chain uses TRBV28 and TRBJ2-6, with D tentatively TRBD1 or TRBD2 (6 bases each). CDR1 and CDR2 (germline): MDHEN, SYDVKM. Trimming took off 8 bases at V and 0 bases at J, with 17 bases between the two ends. The CDR3 runs to 17 residues. This CDR3 reads CASVKGGLDSGANVLTF. The CDR3 nucleotides are TGTGCCAGCGTAAAAGGGGGGCTGGACTCTGGGGCCAACGTCCTGACTTTC. The full variable domain, with the rest looked up from reference TRBV28 and TRBJ2-6, is DVKVTQSSRYLVKRTGEKVFLECVQDMDHENMFWYRQDPGLGLRLIYFSYDVKMKEKGDIPEGYSVSREKKERFSLILESASTNQTSMYLCASVKGGLDSGANVLTFGAGSRLTVL.

V usage is TRBV7-3 and J usage is TRBJ2-2; a possible D gene is TRBD1 (5 bases). From germline, CDR1 is SGHTA and CDR2 FQGTGA. V was cut by 1 base and J by 7 bases, with 10 bases left in between. The CDR3 sequence is 14 residues long. Here the CDR3 reads CASSLNGAGGELFF. In DNA form, the CDR3 reads TGTGCCAGCAGCTTAAATGGGGCCGGCGGGGAGCTGTTTTTT.